This TCR beta chain was documented in a study of blood T cells in healthy people across ages. The authors ran a second PCR of about 6 to 11 cycles using a sample-barcoded 5' primer and a J-beta primer mix. Each cDNA was tagged by a template-switch adaptor containing 12 random nucleotides. MiXCR, run by TCRdb on the 5' RACE reads, gives a single entry per CDR3 protein. This sample carries around 1,000,000 distinct CDR3 sequences, under 30% of them seen once, and the ten largest clones take about 0.72%. The CDR3 runs to 16 residues. Germline lookup yields CDR1 SEHNR and CDR2 FQNEAQ (reference sequence). Staff drew roughly 10 milliliters of peripheral blood from each donor. Notes on this clonotype: A read error may produce the germline difference seen at one junction end.

This sample also belongs to another study, concerning T cells of mothers and their children. According to that study: The study recruited a few healthy Caucasian mothers and their six children as donors. Clones that were microchimeric and persistent were not detected among T cells.

Sequenced: blood. This rearrangement joins TRBV7-9 to TRBJ2-3, with 7 bases identical to TRBD1. The clonotype was recovered from a girl aged 2 to 9 in good health. CDR3 protein: CASSLSDRRTSDTQYF. CDR3 DNA sequence: TGCGCCAGCAGCTTGTCGGACAGGAGAACCTCAGATACGCAGTATTTT. Full variable domain (missing parts from reference TRBV7-9 and TRBJ2-3): DTGVSQNPRHKITKRGQNVTFRCDPISEHNRLYWYRQTLGQGPEFLTYFQNEAQLEKSRLLSDRFSAERPKGSFSTLEIQRTEQGDSAMYLCASSLSDRRTSDTQYFGPGTRLTVL.